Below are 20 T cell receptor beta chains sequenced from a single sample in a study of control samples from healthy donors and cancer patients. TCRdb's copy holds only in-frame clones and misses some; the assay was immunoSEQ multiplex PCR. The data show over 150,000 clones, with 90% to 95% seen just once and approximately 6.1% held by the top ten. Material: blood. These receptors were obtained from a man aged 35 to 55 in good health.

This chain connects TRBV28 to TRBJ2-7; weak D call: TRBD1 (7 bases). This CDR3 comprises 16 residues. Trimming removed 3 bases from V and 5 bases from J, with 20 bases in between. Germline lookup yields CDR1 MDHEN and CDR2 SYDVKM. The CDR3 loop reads CASSFGLRGRVNEQYF. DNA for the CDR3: TGTGCCAGCAGTTTTGGACTAAGGGGGCGCGTCAACGAGCAGTACTTC.

The CDR3 loop is CASSLANQPQHF. DNA of the CDR3: TGTGCCAGCAGTTTGGCCAATCAGCCCCAGCATTTT. V is TRBV6-2 or TRBV6-3 and J is TRBJ1-5; D is ambiguous. This CDR3 spans 12 amino acids. Germline CDR1 is MNHEY and CDR2 is SVGEGT. Between the trimmed V and J ends, which lost 4 bases and 3 bases, there was a span of 4 bases.

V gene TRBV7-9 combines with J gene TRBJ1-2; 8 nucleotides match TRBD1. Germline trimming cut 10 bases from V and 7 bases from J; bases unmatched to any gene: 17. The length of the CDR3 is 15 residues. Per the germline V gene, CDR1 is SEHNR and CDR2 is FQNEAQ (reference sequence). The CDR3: CATQLTGRGHSGYTF. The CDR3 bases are TGTGCCACCCAGCTTACTGGCAGGGGGCATAGTGGCTACACCTTC.

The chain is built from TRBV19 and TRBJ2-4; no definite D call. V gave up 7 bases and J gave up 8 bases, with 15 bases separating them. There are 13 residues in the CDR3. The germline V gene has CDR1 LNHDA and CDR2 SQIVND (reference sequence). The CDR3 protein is CASTDALLYIQYF. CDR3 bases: TGTGCCAGTACGGACGCCCTTCTGTACATTCAGTACTTC.

The CDR3 loop reads CSASGPYYGYTF. CDR3 sequence (DNA): TGCAGTGCTAGTGGGCCCTACTATGGCTACACCTTC. This chain uses TRBV20-1 with TRBJ1-2; D is ambiguous. From germline, CDR1 is DFQATT and CDR2 SNEGSKA (reference sequence). The CDR3 covers 12 residues. With 3 bases removed from V and 3 bases from J, the gap between germline ends came to 8 bases.

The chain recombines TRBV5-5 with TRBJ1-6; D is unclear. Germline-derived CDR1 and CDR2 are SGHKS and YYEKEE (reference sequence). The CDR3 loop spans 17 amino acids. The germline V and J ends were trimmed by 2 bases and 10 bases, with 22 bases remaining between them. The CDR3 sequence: CASSLGPPRAAYSPLHF. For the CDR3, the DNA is TGTGCCAGCAGCTTAGGTCCCCCCCGGGCCGCATACTCACCCCTCCACTTT.

The CDR3 spells CASSSIRDRGTF. The CDR3 DNA reads TGTGCCAGCAGTTCTATCCGGGACAGAGGCACCTTC. This chain connects TRBV2 to TRBJ1-2, with 7 bases lining up with TRBD1. With 5 bases clipped from V and 13 bases from J, the junction kept 10 bases outside the gene matches. Germline lookup yields CDR1 SNHLY and CDR2 FYNNEI. The CDR3 extends over 12 amino acids.

CDR3 protein: CATSGYSSYEQYF. In DNA, the CDR3 is TGTGCCACCAGCGGATACAGCTCCTACGAGCAGTACTTC. The rearrangement links TRBV15 to TRBJ2-7; D gene unclear. There are 13 residues in the CDR3. Trimming stripped 5 bases from V and 0 bases from J, with 8 bases between. Germline CDR1 reads LNHNV; CDR2 reads YYDKDF (reference sequence).

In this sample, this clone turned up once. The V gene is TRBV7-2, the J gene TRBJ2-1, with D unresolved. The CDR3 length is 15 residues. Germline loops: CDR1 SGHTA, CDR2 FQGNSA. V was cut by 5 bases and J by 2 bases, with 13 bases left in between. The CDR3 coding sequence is TGTGCCAGCAGCCCTTTAATGAACCCCTACAATGAGCAGTTCTTC. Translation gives CASSPLMNPYNEQFF.

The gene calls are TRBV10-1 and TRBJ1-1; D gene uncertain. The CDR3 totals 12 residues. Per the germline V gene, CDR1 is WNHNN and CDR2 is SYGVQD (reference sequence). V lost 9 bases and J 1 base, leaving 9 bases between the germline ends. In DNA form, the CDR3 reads TGCGCCAGGAGCCGGGAGAACACTGAAGCTTTCTTT. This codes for CARSRENTEAFF.

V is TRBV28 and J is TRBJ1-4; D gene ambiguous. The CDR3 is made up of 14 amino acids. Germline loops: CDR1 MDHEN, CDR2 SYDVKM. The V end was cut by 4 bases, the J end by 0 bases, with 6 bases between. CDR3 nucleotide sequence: TGTGCCAGCAGTTCCGCTACAACTAATGAAAAACTGTTTTTT. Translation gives CASSSATTNEKLFF.

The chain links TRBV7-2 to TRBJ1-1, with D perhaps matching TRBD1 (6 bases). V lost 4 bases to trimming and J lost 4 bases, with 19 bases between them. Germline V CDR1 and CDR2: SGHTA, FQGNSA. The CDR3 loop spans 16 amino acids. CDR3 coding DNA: TGTGCCAGCAGCTCCGAGGTGACAGGTTCGGGCACTGAAGCTTTCTTT. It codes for CASSSEVTGSGTEAFF.

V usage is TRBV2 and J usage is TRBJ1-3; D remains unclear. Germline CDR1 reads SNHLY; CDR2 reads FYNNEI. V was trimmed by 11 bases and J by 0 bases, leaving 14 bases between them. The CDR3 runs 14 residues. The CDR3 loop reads CAFRTADSGNTIYF. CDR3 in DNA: TGTGCCTTCCGGACCGCGGACTCTGGAAACACCATATATTTT. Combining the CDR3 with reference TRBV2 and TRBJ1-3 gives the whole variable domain EPEVTQTPSHQVTQMGQEVILRCVPISNHLYFYWYRQILGQKVEFLVSFYNNEISEKSEIFDDQFSVERPDGSNFTLKIRSTKLEDSAMYFCAFRTADSGNTIYFGEGSWLTVV.

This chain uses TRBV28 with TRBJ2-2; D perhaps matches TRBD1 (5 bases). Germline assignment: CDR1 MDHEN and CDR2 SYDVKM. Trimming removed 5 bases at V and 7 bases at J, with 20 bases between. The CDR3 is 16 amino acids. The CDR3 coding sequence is TGTGCCAGCAGTACACTCCCCCCAGGGTTCGGCGGGGAGCTGTTTTTT. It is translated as CASSTLPPGFGGELFF.

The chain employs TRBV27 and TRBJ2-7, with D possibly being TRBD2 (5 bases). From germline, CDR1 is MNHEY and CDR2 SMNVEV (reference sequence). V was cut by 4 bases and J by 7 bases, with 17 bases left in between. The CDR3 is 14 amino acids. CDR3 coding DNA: TGTGCCAGCAGTTCTAGCCTTGAGCCGCGGGAGCAGTACTTC. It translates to CASSSSLEPREQYF.

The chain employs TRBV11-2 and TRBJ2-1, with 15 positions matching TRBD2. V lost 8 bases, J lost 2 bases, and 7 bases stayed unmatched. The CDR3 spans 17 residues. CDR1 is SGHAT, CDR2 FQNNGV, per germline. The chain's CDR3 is CASGLAGGPPPYNEQFF. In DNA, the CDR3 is TGTGCCAGCGGACTAGCGGGGGGGCCCCCTCCCTACAATGAGCAGTTCTTC.

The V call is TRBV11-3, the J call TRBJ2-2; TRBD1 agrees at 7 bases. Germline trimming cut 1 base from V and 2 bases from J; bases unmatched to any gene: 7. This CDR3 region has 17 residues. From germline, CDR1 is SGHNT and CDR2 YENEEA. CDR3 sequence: CASSLGGDRENTGELFF. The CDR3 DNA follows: TGTGCCAGCAGCTTAGGGGGCGACAGGGAAAACACCGGGGAGCTGTTTTTT.

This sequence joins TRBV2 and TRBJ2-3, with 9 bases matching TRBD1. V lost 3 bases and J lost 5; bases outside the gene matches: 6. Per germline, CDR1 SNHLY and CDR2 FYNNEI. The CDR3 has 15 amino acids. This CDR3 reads CASSEGTGSQDTQYF. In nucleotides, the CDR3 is TGTGCCAGCAGTGAGGGGACAGGGAGTCAAGATACGCAGTATTTT.

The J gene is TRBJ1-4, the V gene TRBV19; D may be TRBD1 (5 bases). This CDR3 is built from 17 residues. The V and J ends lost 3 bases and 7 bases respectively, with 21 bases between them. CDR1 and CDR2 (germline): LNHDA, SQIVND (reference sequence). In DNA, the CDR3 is TGTGCCAGTAGTATGGGACTCCCCAAGGCAGTCCGTGAAAAACTGTTTTTT. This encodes CASSMGLPKAVREKLFF.

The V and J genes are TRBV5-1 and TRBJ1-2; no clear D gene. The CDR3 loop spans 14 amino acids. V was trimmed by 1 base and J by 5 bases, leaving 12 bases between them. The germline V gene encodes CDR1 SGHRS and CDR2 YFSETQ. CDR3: CASSLTTGKYGYTF. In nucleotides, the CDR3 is TGCGCCAGCAGCTTGACCACCGGGAAGTATGGCTACACCTTC.